The 4 T cell receptor beta chains in this list originate from one sample, sequenced in a study of blood T cell repertoires in COVID-19. The table came from immunoSEQ multiplex PCR; TCRdb's copy has only in-frame clones and leaves some out. This sample yields about 79,000 clones, of which roughly 89% are seen a single time; over 4% belongs to the top ten. Sequenced: peripheral blood. The receptors shown here come from a man aged 50 to 60 with active COVID-19.

The rearrangement links TRBV2 to TRBJ2-3, with D maybe TRBD1 (5 bases). This CDR3 has 15 amino acids. CDR1 is SNHLY and CDR2 is FYNNEI in the germline V gene. V lost 4 bases and J 2 bases, leaving 13 bases between the germline ends. The CDR3 DNA sequence: TGTGCCAGCAGTGCGTCTAGGGGATCCACAGATACGCAGTATTTT. Its translation: CASSASRGSTDTQYF.

The chain employs TRBV27 and TRBJ1-2; D is ambiguous. Germline lookup yields CDR1 MNHEY and CDR2 SMNVEV (reference sequence). Trimming removed 9 bases at V and 1 base at J, with 9 bases between. The CDR3 covers 12 residues. This CDR3 is CASRDFNYGYTF. CDR3 bases: TGTGCCAGTCGTGACTTTAACTATGGCTACACCTTC.

This rearrangement joins TRBV5-5 to TRBJ2-1, with 10 bases matching TRBD2. CDR1 is SGHKS and CDR2 is YYEKEE in the germline V gene (reference sequence). Trimming cost V 0 bases and J 4 bases; bases outside gene matches: 7. The CDR3 is made up of 17 amino acids. CDR3 DNA: TGTGCCAGCAGCTTGGGCGCCCGGACTAGCGGTTACAATGAGCAGTTCTTC. Translating gives CASSLGARTSGYNEQFF.

The chain recombines TRBV7-2 with TRBJ2-2; D is possibly TRBD2 (6 bases). Trimming pared 4 bases from V and 1 base from J, leaving 13 bases between. CDR1 and CDR2 (germline): SGHTA, FQGNSA. The CDR3 extends over 16 amino acids. In nucleotides, the CDR3 is TGTGCCAGCAGCTACCAAGGACTAAAGAACACCGGGGAGCTGTTTTTT. Protein: CASSYQGLKNTGELFF.